This T cell receptor (beta chain) emerged from a study of blood T cells in healthy people across ages. The germline gives CDR1 SEHNR, CDR2 FQNEAQ (reference sequence). V was trimmed by 1 base and J by 5 bases, leaving 9 bases between them. This CDR3 comprises 13 residues. Next came a second PCR, run for 7 to 11 cycles, which used a sample-barcoded 5' primer along with a J-beta primer mix. Each CDR3 protein gets one entry after TCRdb re-called the 5' RACE reads with MiXCR. The sample shows 1.5 million or so distinct CDR3 sequences, roughly two fifths of them seen only once. V is TRBV7-9 and J is TRBJ2-7; D call uncertain. This receptor was identified in a woman in her late teens or twenties in good health. Sequenced input: blood. In DNA, the CDR3 is TGTGCCAGCAGCTTAGGGATTCTAAACGAGCAGTACTTC. As protein: CASSLGILNEQYF.